These 17 T cell receptor beta chains share one sample of origin, sequenced in a study of OX40 agonist ivuxolimab in advanced cancers. Sequenced by immunoSEQ multiplex PCR; TCRdb stores in-frame clones only, minus some. Among 50,000 to 85,000 clones, 85% were seen once, and the ten largest hold approximately 3.8%. Specimen: CD4+ or CD8+ T cells sorted from blood, collected in a trial of the OX40 agonist ivuxolimab. The receptor set was obtained from an adult with an advanced solid tumor such as melanoma, head and neck, liver or kidney cancer.

J is TRBJ2-3 and V is TRBV25-1; 9 bases agree with TRBD2. The germline CDR1 and CDR2 sequences are MGHDK and SYGVNS. V gave up 7 bases and J gave up 1 base; unmatched junction bases: 9. The CDR3 sequence is 16 residues long. DNA for the CDR3: TGTGCCAGCACGCCAAGCGGGGGGTGGGGCACAGATACGCAGTATTTT. Translated, it gives CASTPSGGWGTDTQYF.

The rearrangement joins TRBV7-2 to TRBJ2-1; TRBD2 matches 8 bases. Per the germline V gene, CDR1 is SGHTA and CDR2 is FQGNSA. Unmatched junction bases numbered 11, after V lost 5 bases and J lost 5 bases. The CDR3 spans 16 residues. The CDR3 reads CASSPYRRGVDNEQFF. CDR3 DNA sequence: TGTGCCAGCAGCCCCTATAGGCGGGGGGTTGACAATGAGCAGTTCTTC.

J is TRBJ1-4 and V is TRBV2; unclear D gene. Trimming left V 0 bases short and J 5 bases short, with 10 bases between. CDR1 and CDR2 from the germline V gene are SNHLY and FYNNEI. The CDR3 totals 15 residues. CDR3 in amino acids: CASSEAGRLNEKLFF. As DNA, the CDR3 is TGTGCCAGCAGTGAAGCTGGCCGTCTGAATGAAAAACTGTTTTTT.

V gene TRBV15 combines with J gene TRBJ1-5; no definite D call. Germline V gene data show CDR1 as LNHNV and CDR2 as YYDKDF (reference sequence). V dropped 0 bases and J dropped 11 bases, with 11 bases sitting between them. The CDR3 runs 13 residues. The CDR3 DNA sequence: TGTGCCACCAGCAGAGACGGGGTAAGGGCCCAGCATTTT. Its protein product is CATSRDGVRAQHF.

The rearrangement links TRBV9 to TRBJ2-7, with D tentatively TRBD2 (6 bases). Germline V gene sequence: CDR1 SGDLS, CDR2 YYNGEE. The CDR3 covers 14 residues. Trimming pared 3 bases from V and 3 bases from J, leaving 13 bases between. Here the CDR3 DNA reads TGTGCCAGCAGCGCGGGAGCGCGAAACTACGAGCAGTACTTC. This gives the protein CASSAGARNYEQYF.

This sequence joins TRBV5-1 and TRBJ2-3; D is perhaps TRBD2 (6 bases). Germline V gene lookup returns CDR1 SGHRS and CDR2 YFSETQ. The V end lost 4 bases, the J end lost 6 bases, and 18 bases lay between the germline ends. CDR3 length equals 15 residues. CDR3 in amino acids: CASSKLATLTDTQYF. The CDR3 nucleotides are TGCGCCAGCAGCAAACTAGCTACCCTAACGGATACGCAGTATTTT.

The chain recombines TRBV28 with TRBJ2-5; D may be TRBD2 (7 bases). Trimming took 8 bases from V and 2 from J, leaving 15 bases between them. CDR1 and CDR2 from the germline V gene are MDHEN and SYDVKM. The CDR3 consists of 14 residues. The CDR3 DNA sequence: TGTGCCAGCGGAGGCGGGGGCTCACAAGAGACCCAGTACTTC. This sequence encodes CASGGGGSQETQYF.

V is TRBV4-1 and J is TRBJ1-2; TRBD1 matches 7 bases. CDR3 length: 15 amino acids. Trimming cost V 2 bases and J 4 bases; bases outside gene matches: 7. Germline V gives CDR1 MGHRA, CDR2 YSYEKL. This CDR3 is CASSQQGEVRYGYTF. Written as DNA, the CDR3 is TGCGCCAGCAGCCAACAGGGGGAAGTACGCTATGGCTACACCTTC.

This clone has only a few counts. V gene TRBV10-3 combines with J gene TRBJ2-7; D remains unclear. From germline, CDR1 is ENHRY and CDR2 SYGVKD. Trimming took off 6 bases at V and 0 bases at J, with 12 bases between the two ends. The CDR3 has 14 amino acids. The CDR3 region is CAIRKTPTSYEQYF. CDR3 in DNA: TGTGCCATCAGAAAAACTCCTACCTCCTACGAGCAGTACTTC.

This chain joins TRBV25-1 and TRBJ2-6; no firm D call. In germline, CDR1 is MGHDK, CDR2 SYGVNS. Trimming took 4 bases from V and 2 from J, leaving 9 bases between them. This CDR3 has 15 residues. The CDR3 sequence: CASSATVPGANVLTF. Here the CDR3 DNA reads TGTGCCAGCAGTGCCACAGTCCCTGGGGCCAACGTCCTGACTTTC.

This rearrangement joins TRBV30 to TRBJ2-4; possibly TRBD2 for D (6 bases). This CDR3 spans 13 amino acids. Germline assignment: CDR1 GTSNPN and CDR2 SVGIG (reference sequence). V shed 3 bases and J shed 0 bases, with 6 bases lying between them. CDR3 sequence: CAWSGRAKNIQYF. The CDR3 coding sequence is TGTGCCTGGAGCGGGAGAGCCAAAAACATTCAGTACTTC.

The CDR3 here is CASSLRLAGDRSGANVLTF. The DNA for the CDR3 is TGCGCCAGCAGCCTCCGACTAGCGGGGGATCGCTCTGGGGCCAACGTCCTGACTTTC. The genes are TRBV4-1 and TRBJ2-6, with 12 bases matching TRBD2. CDR1 and CDR2 from the germline V gene are MGHRA and YSYEKL. Trimming at V came to 4 bases and at J to 0 bases, leaving 7 bases not matched to a gene. The CDR3 has 19 residues.

This clone was seen once. The chain uses TRBV25-1 and TRBJ2-2, with 9 bases identical to TRBD1. This CDR3 has 16 amino acids. CDR1 and CDR2 from the germline V gene are MGHDK and SYGVNS. Trimming took 4 bases from V and 1 from J; bases not matched to a gene: 4. The CDR3 loop reads CASSVGQGRNTGELFF. In DNA form, the CDR3 reads TGTGCCAGCAGTGTCGGACAGGGGCGGAACACCGGGGAGCTGTTTTTT. Full variable domain (missing parts from reference TRBV25-1 and TRBJ2-2): EADIYQTPRYLVIGTGKKITLECSQTMGHDKMYWYQQDPGMELHLIHYSYGVNSTEKGDLSSESTVSRIRTEHFPLTLESARPSHTSQYLCASSVGQGRNTGELFFGEGSRLTVL.

J is TRBJ2-2 and V is TRBV27; unclear D gene. CDR1 and CDR2 from the germline V gene are MNHEY and SMNVEV (reference sequence). The CDR3 spans 13 residues. V was shortened by 8 bases and J by 6 bases, with 13 bases between the two germline ends. Written as DNA, the CDR3 is TGTGCCAGCGAGGACCTCCCGCCCGGGGAGCTGTTTTTT. It yields the protein CASEDLPPGELFF.

The gene calls are TRBV7-8 and TRBJ2-7; D tentatively fits TRBD1 or TRBD2 (5 bases each). The germline CDR1 and CDR2 sequences are SGHVS and FQNEAQ. The CDR3 covers 14 residues. V was shortened by 8 bases and J by 1 base, with 15 bases between the two germline ends. As DNA, the CDR3 is TGTGCCAGCCGCCCCGGGACGGCGTCCTACGAGCAGTACTTC. Its protein product is CASRPGTASYEQYF. The complete variable domain, with remaining parts taken from reference TRBV7-8 and TRBJ2-7, reads GAGVSQSPRYKVAKRGQDVALRCDPISGHVSLFWYQQALGQGPEFLTYFQNEAQLDKSGLPSDRFFAERPEGSVSTLKIQRTQQEDSAVYLCASRPGTASYEQYFGPGTRLTVT.

The chain combines TRBV12-5 with TRBJ2-7; TRBD1 matches 7 bases. J lost 3 bases, V lost 6 bases, and 14 bases had no gene match. The CDR3 length is 16 residues. Germline lookup yields CDR1 LGHNT and CDR2 FRNRAP. DNA for the CDR3: TGTGCTAGTGGGGACTCCCGGGACAGTAAACTCTACGAGCAGTACTTC. Encoded protein: CASGDSRDSKLYEQYF. Using reference TRBV12-5 and TRBJ2-7 for the parts outside the CDR3, the full variable domain is DARVTQTPRHKVTEMGQEVTMRCQPILGHNTVFWYRQTMMQGLELLAYFRNRAPLDDSGMPKDRFSAEMPDATLATLKIQPSEPRDSAVYFCASGDSRDSKLYEQYFGPGTRLTVT.

The rearrangement links TRBV28 to TRBJ2-7; perhaps TRBD2 as D (6 bases). The CDR3 covers 16 residues. V shed 7 bases and J shed 1 base, with 20 bases lying between them. Germline V gives CDR1 MDHEN, CDR2 SYDVKM. CDR3 protein: CASIRTTGTKSYEQYF. In DNA form, the CDR3 reads TGTGCCAGCATCAGGACTACCGGGACCAAGTCCTACGAGCAGTACTTC.